Here is one T cell receptor (beta chain) with its context. The junction departs from germline at one end; a sequencing error may be responsible. A single record per CDR3 protein comes from TCRdb applying MiXCR to the RT-PCR reads. The table lists about 700,000 distinct CDR3 sequences, more than 13% of them singletons, with 3.6% in the top ten. In germline, CDR1 is SSHAT, CDR2 FNYEAQ (reference sequence). The CDR3 runs 14 residues. This receptor was obtained from a female donor in good health, serving as a healthy control. This chain connects TRBV7-7 to TRBJ2-1; D perhaps matches TRBD2 (5 bases). The specimen sequenced was memory CD4+ T cells from blood. CDR3 residues: CASSLDGTYNEQFF. In DNA, the CDR3 is TGTGCTAGCAGCTTAGACGGGACCTACAATGAGCAGTTCTTC.